This is a list of T cell receptor beta chains from one sample in a study of control samples from healthy donors and cancer patients. Repertoires were generated with immunoSEQ multiplex PCR, while TCRdb's copy carries only in-frame clones and drops some. The sample has about 220,000 clones; about 94% are singletons. Material: blood. These receptors originate from a man aged 50 or older in good health. The CDR3 runs from the conserved cysteine through the conserved F or W. The order of the fields is CDR3 DNA, CDR3 protein, V gene, D gene, J gene, clone size. The D gene is left open where the match is weak. Rows may omit the clone size; those that give it use once, few, many or a size class.

CDR3nt: TGTGCCAGCAGCTTAGGGGTAAGGGGCGCAGATACGCAGTATTTT
CDR3aa: CASSLGVRGADTQYF
v_gene: TRBV7-8
d_gene: -
j_gene: TRBJ2-3
abundance: -

CDR3nt: TGCGCCAGCGTCCTGGGCGGGGGGACAGATACGCAGTATTTT
CDR3aa: CASVLGGGTDTQYF
v_gene: TRBV10-2
d_gene: TRBD2
j_gene: TRBJ2-3
abundance: -

CDR3nt: TGTGCCAGTAGTATGGAAGCTAGCGGGGGGGCCTACAATGAGCAGTTCTTC
CDR3aa: CASSMEASGGAYNEQFF
v_gene: TRBV19
d_gene: TRBD2
j_gene: TRBJ2-1
abundance: -

CDR3nt: TGTGCCAGCAGTGCTCCGGGACAGGGGAGAGATCAGCCCCAGCATTTT
CDR3aa: CASSAPGQGRDQPQHF
v_gene: TRBV25-1
d_gene: TRBD1
j_gene: TRBJ1-5
abundance: -

CDR3nt: TGTGCCAGCAGTTTATCGACTAGATCAAATGAGCAGTTCTTC
CDR3aa: CASSLSTRSNEQFF
v_gene: TRBV28
d_gene: -
j_gene: TRBJ2-1
abundance: -

CDR3nt: TGTGCCATCAGTACCTCGGGTTCGTCCTACGAGCAGTACTTC
CDR3aa: CAISTSGSSYEQYF
v_gene: TRBV10-3
d_gene: -
j_gene: TRBJ2-7
abundance: -

CDR3nt: TGTGCCAGCATTGGGGGGGTGGGCACTGAAGCTTTCTTT
CDR3aa: CASIGGVGTEAFF
v_gene: TRBV2
d_gene: -
j_gene: TRBJ1-1
abundance: -

CDR3nt: TGTGCCAGCAGTGAATTACTCCAGGGGGAGACCCAGTACTTC
CDR3aa: CASSELLQGETQYF
v_gene: TRBV2
d_gene: -
j_gene: TRBJ2-5
abundance: -

CDR3nt: TGTGCCTGGAGTATACAGGGGACAATAGTGGGGGGCTACACCTTC
CDR3aa: CAWSIQGTIVGGYTF
v_gene: TRBV30
d_gene: TRBD1
j_gene: TRBJ1-2
abundance: -

CDR3nt: TGTGCCAGCAGCCAAGCGGGGGAGAATTACAATGAGCAGTTCTTC
CDR3aa: CASSQAGENYNEQFF
v_gene: TRBV11-3
d_gene: TRBD2
j_gene: TRBJ2-1
abundance: -

CDR3nt: TGTGCCTGGCGGGGGGGCGGGACAAATTACAATGAGCAGTTCTTC
CDR3aa: CAWRGGGTNYNEQFF
v_gene: TRBV30
d_gene: TRBD2
j_gene: TRBJ2-1
abundance: -

CDR3nt: TGTGCCAGCAGTTACTCCCGGCAGGGAGGCTACGAGCAGTACTTC
CDR3aa: CASSYSRQGGYEQYF
v_gene: TRBV6-5
d_gene: -
j_gene: TRBJ2-7
abundance: -

CDR3nt: TGTGCCAGCAGCTCGGCTGGGGCCAACGTCCTGACTTTC
CDR3aa: CASSSAGANVLTF
v_gene: TRBV3-1/TRBV3-2
d_gene: -
j_gene: TRBJ2-6
abundance: -

CDR3nt: TGCGCCAGCAGCTTGGGGGCAACTGGGGCCAACGTCCTGACTTTC
CDR3aa: CASSLGATGANVLTF
v_gene: TRBV5-1
d_gene: -
j_gene: TRBJ2-6
abundance: -

CDR3nt: TGTGCCAGCAGTTTACTAACAAAGGATGGCTACACCTTC
CDR3aa: CASSLLTKDGYTF
v_gene: TRBV12-3/TRBV12-4
d_gene: -
j_gene: TRBJ1-2
abundance: -

CDR3nt: TGTGCCAGCAGCCTACAGACAGGGGAAAGCGGCTACACCTTC
CDR3aa: CASSLQTGESGYTF
v_gene: TRBV7-9
d_gene: TRBD1
j_gene: TRBJ1-2
abundance: -

CDR3nt: TGTGCCAGTAGTGCCAGGGTAGGCAGTAGCAATCAGCCCCAGCATTTT
CDR3aa: CASSARVGSSNQPQHF
v_gene: TRBV19
d_gene: -
j_gene: TRBJ1-5
abundance: -

CDR3nt: TGTGCCAGCAGACCCGCCGCTGGGGGAAACACCATATATTTT
CDR3aa: CASRPAAGGNTIYF
v_gene: TRBV6-5
d_gene: -
j_gene: TRBJ1-3
abundance: -

CDR3nt: TGTGCCAGCAGCCCCCCCCGCTCGAGCGGTCAGCCCCAGCATTTT
CDR3aa: CASSPPRSSGQPQHF
v_gene: TRBV7-2
d_gene: -
j_gene: TRBJ1-5
abundance: -

CDR3nt: TGCGCCAGCAGCGATACGCGGGGGGCCACAGATACGCAGTATTTT
CDR3aa: CASSDTRGATDTQYF
v_gene: TRBV5-1
d_gene: TRBD2
j_gene: TRBJ2-3
abundance: -

CDR3nt: TGTGCCAGCAGCTTGGAGCGGGGCACTGAAGCTTTCTTT
CDR3aa: CASSLERGTEAFF
v_gene: TRBV5-4
d_gene: -
j_gene: TRBJ1-1
abundance: -

CDR3nt: TGTGCCAGCAGCTTAGGTGGCAGTAATAATGGCTACACCTTC
CDR3aa: CASSLGGSNNGYTF
v_gene: TRBV7-2
d_gene: -
j_gene: TRBJ1-2
abundance: -

CDR3nt: TGTGCCAGCAGTTACTCCAGGTCGGGGTACGAGGCTTTCTTT
CDR3aa: CASSYSRSGYEAFF
v_gene: TRBV6-5
d_gene: -
j_gene: TRBJ1-1
abundance: -

CDR3nt: TGTGCCAGCAGCGTAGATTTGGGGGGGGCCACCACTGAAGCTTTCTTT
CDR3aa: CASSVDLGGATTEAFF
v_gene: TRBV9
d_gene: -
j_gene: TRBJ1-1
abundance: -

CDR3nt: TGTGCCAGCAGCTCCAAGGGGGTCCGGAGCACTGAAGCTTTCTTT
CDR3aa: CASSSKGVRSTEAFF
v_gene: TRBV7-9
d_gene: -
j_gene: TRBJ1-1
abundance: once

CDR3nt: TGTGCCACCGAGGGACAGGGGCCATCAAGGCCCCAGCATTTT
CDR3aa: CATEGQGPSRPQHF
v_gene: TRBV28
d_gene: TRBD1
j_gene: TRBJ1-5
abundance: -

CDR3nt: TGTGCCACCAGCAGAGCCCAGCGGGGGGGCCAAGATACGCAGTATTTT
CDR3aa: CATSRAQRGGQDTQYF
v_gene: TRBV15
d_gene: TRBD2
j_gene: TRBJ2-3
abundance: -

CDR3nt: TGTGCCAGCAGCTTAGCCGACAATCAGCCCCAGCATTTT
CDR3aa: CASSLADNQPQHF
v_gene: TRBV7-8
d_gene: -
j_gene: TRBJ1-5
abundance: -

CDR3nt: TGTGCCAGCAGTGGGGACAGGGGAAATAACTACGAGCAGTACTTC
CDR3aa: CASSGDRGNNYEQYF
v_gene: TRBV5-5
d_gene: TRBD1
j_gene: TRBJ2-7
abundance: -

CDR3nt: TGTGCCAGCAGTTCCCTGGACCAGTATAATGAAAAACTGTTTTTT
CDR3aa: CASSSLDQYNEKLFF
v_gene: TRBV28
d_gene: -
j_gene: TRBJ1-4
abundance: -

CDR3nt: TGTGCCAGCAGTCGCGGGGGGCCCCCCGAGCAGTACTTC
CDR3aa: CASSRGGPPEQYF
v_gene: TRBV12-3/TRBV12-4
d_gene: TRBD2
j_gene: TRBJ2-7
abundance: -

CDR3nt: TGTGCCAGCACCTTCCGGGACAGAAATTCACCCCTCCACTTT
CDR3aa: CASTFRDRNSPLHF
v_gene: TRBV7-2
d_gene: TRBD1
j_gene: TRBJ1-6
abundance: -

CDR3nt: TGTGCCAGCAGCTTAGATTTCGGACAAGAGACCCAGTACTTC
CDR3aa: CASSLDFGQETQYF
v_gene: TRBV7-2
d_gene: -
j_gene: TRBJ2-5
abundance: -

CDR3nt: TGTGCCACCAGTGATTCCCCGGGACAGCCTAACTATGGCTACACCTTC
CDR3aa: CATSDSPGQPNYGYTF
v_gene: TRBV24-1
d_gene: TRBD1
j_gene: TRBJ1-2
abundance: -

CDR3nt: TGTGCCAGCAGTTTTCAGGGGGGCGGTCATAACAATTCACCCCTCCACTTT
CDR3aa: CASSFQGGGHNNSPLHF
v_gene: TRBV28
d_gene: TRBD1
j_gene: TRBJ1-6
abundance: -

CDR3nt: TGTGCCAGCAGCTTGGGGAGTAACAGGGTAGCCGGAAACACCATATATTTT
CDR3aa: CASSLGSNRVAGNTIYF
v_gene: TRBV5-6
d_gene: -
j_gene: TRBJ1-3
abundance: -

CDR3nt: TGTGCCAGCAGTTCTACACGGAGTGGTTCACCCCTCCACTTT
CDR3aa: CASSSTRSGSPLHF
v_gene: TRBV6-5
d_gene: -
j_gene: TRBJ1-6
abundance: -

CDR3nt: TGTGCCAGCAGCCCCGGGGCCAGGGAGGGCGGGGAGCTGTTTTTT
CDR3aa: CASSPGAREGGELFF
v_gene: TRBV7-3
d_gene: TRBD2
j_gene: TRBJ2-2
abundance: -

CDR3nt: TGTGCCAGCAGCTTCCTAACAGGCTACTCTGGAAACACCATATATTTT
CDR3aa: CASSFLTGYSGNTIYF
v_gene: TRBV7-2
d_gene: -
j_gene: TRBJ1-3
abundance: -

CDR3nt: TGTGCCAGCTCACCACCGTCTTCGCGGGGCTATGGCTACACCTTC
CDR3aa: CASSPPSSRGYGYTF
v_gene: TRBV18
d_gene: -
j_gene: TRBJ1-2
abundance: once

CDR3nt: TGTGCCAGCAGCCATCGGGTGGGGGGCTTGAACACTGAAGCTTTCTTT
CDR3aa: CASSHRVGGLNTEAFF
v_gene: TRBV7-9
d_gene: -
j_gene: TRBJ1-1
abundance: -

CDR3nt: TGTGCCAGCAGCCAGGAGGGGTCCAACACTGAAGCTTTCTTT
CDR3aa: CASSQEGSNTEAFF
v_gene: TRBV3-1/TRBV3-2
d_gene: -
j_gene: TRBJ1-1
abundance: -

CDR3nt: TGCGCCAGCAGCCAAGACCGGGACTCTGGAAACACCATATATTTT
CDR3aa: CASSQDRDSGNTIYF
v_gene: TRBV4-1
d_gene: -
j_gene: TRBJ1-3
abundance: -

CDR3nt: TGCGCCAGCAGTTTGGGGGGCCTTGATACGCAGTATTTT
CDR3aa: CASSLGGLDTQYF
v_gene: TRBV5-1
d_gene: -
j_gene: TRBJ2-3
abundance: -

CDR3nt: TGTGCCAGCCGTTTTCAGGGGGTAATCCAAGAGACCCAGTACTTC
CDR3aa: CASRFQGVIQETQYF
v_gene: TRBV2
d_gene: TRBD1
j_gene: TRBJ2-5
abundance: -

CDR3nt: TGTGCCAGCAGTTTCCGGGACGAGACCCAGTACTTC
CDR3aa: CASSFRDETQYF
v_gene: TRBV6-5
d_gene: -
j_gene: TRBJ2-5
abundance: -

CDR3nt: TGTGCCAGCAGTACGGTGGGGGAGACCCAGTACTTC
CDR3aa: CASSTVGETQYF
v_gene: TRBV12-3/TRBV12-4
d_gene: -
j_gene: TRBJ2-5
abundance: few

CDR3nt: TGTGCCAGCTCACCCTGGACAGGGGCTGAAAAACTGTTTTTT
CDR3aa: CASSPWTGAEKLFF
v_gene: TRBV18
d_gene: TRBD1
j_gene: TRBJ1-4
abundance: few

CDR3nt: TGTGCCAGCAGCCCGCCGGACAGGGGTACGACTTTCTTT
CDR3aa: CASSPPDRGTTFF
v_gene: TRBV5-4
d_gene: TRBD1
j_gene: TRBJ1-1
abundance: -

CDR3nt: TGTGCCAGCAGCGAGGGGGGCCGTAATGAAAAACTGTTTTTT
CDR3aa: CASSEGGRNEKLFF
v_gene: TRBV6-5
d_gene: -
j_gene: TRBJ1-4
abundance: -

CDR3nt: TGTGCCAGCTCCCCGAATGGGGGGACGAACACTGAAGCTTTCTTT
CDR3aa: CASSPNGGTNTEAFF
v_gene: TRBV18
d_gene: -
j_gene: TRBJ1-1
abundance: -

CDR3nt: TGCGCCAGCAGGGCTGGGGATACGCAGTATTTT
CDR3aa: CASRAGDTQYF
v_gene: TRBV10-1
d_gene: -
j_gene: TRBJ2-3
abundance: -

CDR3nt: TGCGCCAGCAGTGAGTCAGGCGGGGGGCAGGAGACCCAGTACTTC
CDR3aa: CASSESGGGQETQYF
v_gene: TRBV10-1
d_gene: TRBD2
j_gene: TRBJ2-5
abundance: -

CDR3nt: TGTGCCAGCTCACCTACATGGGAAAATCAGCCCCAGCATTTT
CDR3aa: CASSPTWENQPQHF
v_gene: TRBV18
d_gene: -
j_gene: TRBJ1-5
abundance: -

CDR3nt: TGTGCCAGCAGTCAGGGATTTGGCAATCAGCCCCAGCATTTT
CDR3aa: CASSQGFGNQPQHF
v_gene: TRBV27
d_gene: -
j_gene: TRBJ1-5
abundance: -

CDR3nt: TGCGCCAGCAGCACTAACGGGGGCGCCTGGGGGAAGGGCTACACCTTC
CDR3aa: CASSTNGGAWGKGYTF
v_gene: TRBV4-1
d_gene: -
j_gene: TRBJ1-2
abundance: -

CDR3nt: TGTGCCAGCAGCTTGCGGCCTCATCCGGCTAATGAAAAACTGTTTTTT
CDR3aa: CASSLRPHPANEKLFF
v_gene: TRBV5-6
d_gene: -
j_gene: TRBJ1-4
abundance: -

CDR3nt: TGCGCCAGCAGCGGGGAAGGGACGGCAGGTTCACCCCTCCACTTT
CDR3aa: CASSGEGTAGSPLHF
v_gene: TRBV5-1
d_gene: -
j_gene: TRBJ1-6
abundance: -

CDR3nt: TGTGCCAGCAGCCGGGACAGGGGGATGCAACTGTTTTTT
CDR3aa: CASSRDRGMQLFF
v_gene: TRBV6-8
d_gene: TRBD1
j_gene: TRBJ1-4
abundance: -